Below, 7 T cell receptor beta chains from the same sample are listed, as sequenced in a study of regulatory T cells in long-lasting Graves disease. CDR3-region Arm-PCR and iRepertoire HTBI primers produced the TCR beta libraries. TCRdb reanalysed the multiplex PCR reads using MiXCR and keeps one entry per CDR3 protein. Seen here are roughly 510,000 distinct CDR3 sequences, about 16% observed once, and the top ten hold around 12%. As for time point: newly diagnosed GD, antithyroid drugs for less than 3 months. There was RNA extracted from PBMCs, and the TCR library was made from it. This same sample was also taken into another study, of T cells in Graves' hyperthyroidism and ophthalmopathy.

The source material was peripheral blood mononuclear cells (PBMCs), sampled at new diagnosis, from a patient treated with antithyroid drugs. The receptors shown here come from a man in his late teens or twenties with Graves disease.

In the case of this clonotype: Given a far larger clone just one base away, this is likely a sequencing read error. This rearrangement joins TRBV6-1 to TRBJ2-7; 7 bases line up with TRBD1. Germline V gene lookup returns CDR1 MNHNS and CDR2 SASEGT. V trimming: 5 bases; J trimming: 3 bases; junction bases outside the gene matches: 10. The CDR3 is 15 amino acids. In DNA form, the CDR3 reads TGTGCCAGCAGTCAGGGACAGCTCGCCAACTACGAGCAGTACTTC. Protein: CASSQGQLANYEQYF.

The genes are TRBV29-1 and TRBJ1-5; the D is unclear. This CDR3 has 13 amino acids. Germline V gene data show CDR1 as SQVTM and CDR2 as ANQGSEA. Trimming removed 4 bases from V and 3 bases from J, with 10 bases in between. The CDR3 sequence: CSVAAGINQPQHF. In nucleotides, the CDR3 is TGCAGCGTTGCTGCAGGTATCAATCAGCCCCAGCATTTT.

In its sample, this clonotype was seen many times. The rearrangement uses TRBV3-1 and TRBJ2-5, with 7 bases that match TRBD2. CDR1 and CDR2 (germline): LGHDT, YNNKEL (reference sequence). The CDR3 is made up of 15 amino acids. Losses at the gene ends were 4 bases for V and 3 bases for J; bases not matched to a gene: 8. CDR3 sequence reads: CASSLGLTEEETQYF. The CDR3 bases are TGTGCCAGCAGCCTGGGACTAACCGAAGAAGAGACCCAGTACTTC.

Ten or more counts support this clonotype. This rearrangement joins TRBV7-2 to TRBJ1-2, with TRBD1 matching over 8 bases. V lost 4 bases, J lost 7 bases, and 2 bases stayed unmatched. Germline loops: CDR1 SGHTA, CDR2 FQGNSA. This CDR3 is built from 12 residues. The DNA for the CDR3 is TGTGCCAGCAGCTGGGGGACAGGTGGCTACACCTTC. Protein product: CASSWGTGGYTF.

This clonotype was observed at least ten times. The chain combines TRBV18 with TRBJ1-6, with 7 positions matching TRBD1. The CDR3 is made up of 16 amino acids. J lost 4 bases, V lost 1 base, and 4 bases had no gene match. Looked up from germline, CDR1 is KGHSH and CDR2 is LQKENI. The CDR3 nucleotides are TGTGCCAGCTCACCACGAGGGACAGATTATAATTCACCCCTCCACTTT. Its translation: CASSPRGTDYNSPLHF. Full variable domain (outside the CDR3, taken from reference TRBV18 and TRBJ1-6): NAGVMQNPRHLVRRRGQEARLRCSPMKGHSHVYWYRQLPEEGLKFMVYLQKENIIDESGMPKERFSAEFPKEGPSILRIQQVVRGDSAAYFCASSPRGTDYNSPLHFGNGTRLTVT.

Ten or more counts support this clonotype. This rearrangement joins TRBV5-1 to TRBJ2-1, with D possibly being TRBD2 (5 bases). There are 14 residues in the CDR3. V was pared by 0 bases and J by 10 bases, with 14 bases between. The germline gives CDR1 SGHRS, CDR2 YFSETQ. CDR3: CASSLVGGSGEQFF. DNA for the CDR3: TGCGCCAGCAGCTTGGTAGGCGGCTCGGGGGAGCAGTTCTTC.

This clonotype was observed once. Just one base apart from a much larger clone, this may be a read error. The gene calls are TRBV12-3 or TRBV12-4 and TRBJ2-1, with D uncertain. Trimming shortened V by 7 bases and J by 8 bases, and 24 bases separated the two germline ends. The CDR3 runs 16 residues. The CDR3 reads CASIPSRLSPTHEQFF. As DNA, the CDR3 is TGTGCCAGCATCCCGTCGAGGCTCTCCCCCACCCATGAGCAGTTCTTC.